This T cell receptor (beta chain) was captured in a study of T-cell reconstitution after alpha-beta-depleted transplantation in children. Using unique molecular identifiers, the investigators prepared the TCRbeta library. One entry per CDR3 protein, called by TCRdb with MiXCR from the PCR reads. The profile shows 200,000 to 300,000 distinct CDR3 sequences, approximately 8.9% of them singletons. This clonotype occurred many times. Its antigen is still unknown. The CDR3 sequence is 16 residues long. Looked up from germline, CDR1 is MNHEY and CDR2 is SMNVEV (reference sequence). V was trimmed by 3 bases and J by 5 bases, leaving 19 bases between them. Study outcomes and limitations: Once a year had passed after transplant, T-cell counts and diversity came mostly from newly produced T cells. Reportedly, roughly two months post-transplant, alpha-beta T cells arose from several hundred expanded graft clones. It was surviving recipient T cells and thymic progenitors that gave some patients high TCRbeta diversity at day 60.

The chain recombines TRBV27 with TRBJ1-2; D is ambiguous. The input for sequencing was PBMCs, mostly from graft donor cells, taken 180 days after TCRalphabeta/CD19-depleted stem cell transplant. This clonotype was obtained from a male patient between 5 and 17 years old who had a stem cell transplant for acute lymphoblastic leukemia, so the T cells may come from the graft donor. DNA of the CDR3: TGTGCCAGCAGTTTTTTGTCCGGGATCAAGCAGTATGGCTACACCTTC. Translating it yields CASSFLSGIKQYGYTF.